Shown below are 32 T cell receptor beta chains from a single sample sequenced in a study of T cells in localized non-small cell lung cancer. Measured with immunoSEQ multiplex PCR; TCRdb has only the in-frame clones, and not every one. The sample records some 1,300 clones, more than 30% being singletons. This sample comprised lung tumor tissue, obtained before any cancer treatment. The receptor set was obtained from a male donor older than 55 with stage III lung adenocarcinoma.

The rearrangement uses TRBV28 and TRBJ1-1, with TRBD1 matching over 7 bases. This CDR3 has 14 amino acids. J was trimmed by 5 bases and V by 3 bases; bases with no gene match: 6. Germline assignment: CDR1 MDHEN and CDR2 SYDVKM. The CDR3 protein is CASSFRGGATEAFF. The CDR3, as DNA: TGTGCCAGCAGTTTTCGAGGGGGCGCGACTGAAGCTTTCTTT.

The J gene is TRBJ2-3, the V gene TRBV18; possibly TRBD1 for D (6 bases). CDR1 is KGHSH, CDR2 LQKENI, per germline. Trimming pared 0 bases from V and 2 bases from J, leaving 18 bases between. The CDR3 consists of 18 residues. The CDR3 protein is CASSPPLPGHRNTDTQYF. The CDR3 DNA reads TGTGCCAGCTCACCACCGCTACCGGGACACCGGAACACAGATACGCAGTATTTT.

This clone has a handful of counts. The chain couples TRBV6-8 to TRBJ2-3; D remains unclear. Germline CDR1 is MNHGY and CDR2 is SAAAGT. Trimming removed 0 bases at V and 2 bases at J, with 9 bases between. CDR3 length: 15 residues. DNA for the CDR3: TGTGCCAGCAGTTACTCGGCAATAAACACAGATACGCAGTATTTT. As protein: CASSYSAINTDTQYF.

In this sample, this clone turned up a few times. J is TRBJ2-1 and V is TRBV11-3; the match to TRBD2 covers 10 bases. V lost 5 bases and J lost 2; bases outside the gene matches: 3. Germline assignment: CDR1 SGHNT and CDR2 YENEEA. The CDR3 spans 15 residues. CDR3 in DNA: TGTGCCAGCAGCCAAAGCGGGAGGGCCTACAATGAGCAGTTCTTC. Protein product: CASSQSGRAYNEQFF.

V is TRBV6-8 and J is TRBJ2-3; unclear D gene. This CDR3 comprises 16 residues. CDR1 is MNHGY and CDR2 is SAAAGT in the germline V gene. The V and J ends lost 0 bases and 2 bases respectively, with 12 bases between them. CDR3 sequence reads: CASSYSGQEITDTQYF. The CDR3 nucleotides read TGTGCCAGCAGTTACTCGGGCCAGGAGATCACAGATACGCAGTATTTT.

By share, this clone counts as large. The chain recombines TRBV6-8 with TRBJ2-7; the match to TRBD2 covers 7 bases. This CDR3 contains 14 residues. The V gene's germline CDR1 is MNHGY and CDR2 SAAAGT. Trimming at V came to 6 bases and at J to 4 bases, leaving 9 bases not matched to a gene. CDR3 DNA: TGTGCCAGCAGGGCACTAGCGACCCTGTACGAGCAGTACTTC. It translates to CASRALATLYEQYF.

This chain links TRBV9 with TRBJ1-5; TRBD1 might be the D (5 bases). V was clipped by 9 bases and J by 7 bases, with 20 bases between them. This CDR3 is built from 14 residues. Germline V gene data show CDR1 as SGDLS and CDR2 as YYNGEE. CDR3 sequence: CAIRMGERGQPQHF. Here the CDR3 DNA reads TGTGCCATTCGGATGGGGGAAAGAGGCCAGCCCCAGCATTTT.

To note about this clone: An end of the junction does not agree with germline; a read error may underlie this. This rearrangement joins TRBV4-1 to TRBJ2-4, with a weak D call TRBD1 (6 bases). Germline CDR1 is MGHRA and CDR2 is YSYEKL. The CDR3 consists of 15 residues. This CDR3 is CASSRSWTEKDIQYF. The CDR3, as DNA: TGCGCCAGTAGTCGCTCCTGGACAGAAAAAGACATTCAGTATTTC.

The V and J genes are TRBV19 and TRBJ2-5; TRBD1 aligns across 8 bases. Germline trimming cut 8 bases from V and 1 base from J; bases unmatched to any gene: 3. CDR3 length: 13 residues. Germline CDR1 is LNHDA and CDR2 is SQIVND (reference sequence). The CDR3 loop is CASRQGIQETQYF. The DNA for the CDR3 is TGTGCCAGTCGACAGGGGATCCAAGAGACCCAGTACTTC.

The rearrangement joins TRBV18 to TRBJ1-1; 8 bases line up with TRBD1. Germline CDR1 reads KGHSH; CDR2 reads LQKENI. J lost 4 bases, V lost 3 bases, and 7 bases had no gene match. The CDR3 has 15 amino acids. The CDR3 loop is CASSPVDRVATEAFF. The CDR3 nucleotides are TGTGCCAGCTCACCCGTGGACAGGGTCGCCACTGAAGCTTTCTTT.

This clone was detected only a few times. V is TRBV9 and J is TRBJ1-2; D is possibly TRBD1 (5 bases). The CDR3 length is 14 residues. The V gene's germline CDR1 is SGDLS and CDR2 YYNGEE. The ends were cut back, 0 bases at V and 7 bases at J, with 13 bases in the middle. CDR3 loop: CASSVGDLGSGYTF. The CDR3, as DNA: TGTGCCAGCAGCGTAGGGGACCTTGGCTCTGGCTACACCTTC.

This chain connects TRBV29-1 to TRBJ2-3; perhaps TRBD1 as D (5 bases). The V gene's germline CDR1 is SQVTM and CDR2 ANQGSEA. This CDR3 is built from 16 residues. Trimming stripped 1 base from V and 2 bases from J, with 16 bases between. The CDR3 spells CSVEAPDTANTDTQYF. DNA for the CDR3: TGCAGCGTTGAAGCCCCGGACACGGCGAACACAGATACGCAGTATTTT.

The V and J genes are TRBV30 and TRBJ1-1; a possible D gene is TRBD1 (5 bases). The CDR3 extends over 14 amino acids. CDR1 and CDR2 from the germline V gene are GTSNPN and SVGIG (reference sequence). V lost 3 bases, J lost 5 bases, and 16 bases lay in between. CDR3 loop: CAWRDIVSRTEAFF. CDR3 nucleotide sequence: TGTGCCTGGAGGGACATAGTGTCACGGACTGAAGCTTTCTTT.

The chain is built from TRBV19 and TRBJ1-5; TRBD1 matches at 7 bases. This CDR3 is 16 amino acids long. The junction had 10 bases not matched to a gene; V was cut back by 3 bases and J by 5 bases. The germline gives CDR1 LNHDA, CDR2 SQIVND (reference sequence). The CDR3 loop is CASSIRTGVIYQPQHF. For the CDR3, the DNA is TGTGCCAGTAGTATTCGAACAGGGGTAATATATCAGCCCCAGCATTTT.

This clone has more than one count but fewer than ten. The rearrangement uses TRBV6-8 and TRBJ1-2; the match to TRBD1 covers 7 bases. The V and J ends lost 6 bases and 3 bases, in that order; junction bases with no gene match: 10. The CDR3 extends over 15 amino acids. Germline V lookup: CDR1 MNHGY, CDR2 SAAAGT. The CDR3 region is CASRAEQGFYYGYTF. The CDR3 bases are TGTGCCAGCAGAGCCGAACAGGGGTTCTACTATGGCTACACCTTC.

This clone was seen more than once but under ten times. This chain joins TRBV4-1 and TRBJ1-5; D is ambiguous. CDR1 and CDR2 (germline): MGHRA, YSYEKL. The length of the CDR3 is 13 residues. Between the trimmed V and J ends, which lost 0 bases and 5 bases, there was a span of 5 bases. The CDR3 DNA follows: TGCGCCAGCAGCCAAGATCGACATCAGCCCCAGCATTTT. Amino acid sequence: CASSQDRHQPQHF.

This rearrangement joins TRBV18 to TRBJ2-3; D perhaps matches TRBD1 (7 bases). Germline CDR1 reads KGHSH; CDR2 reads LQKENI. The CDR3 has 16 amino acids. Trimming removed 2 bases from V and 3 bases from J, with 15 bases in between. The CDR3 bases are TGTGCCAGCTCACCAGGAGTCAGGGGGGTAACAGATACGCAGTATTTT. Its protein product is CASSPGVRGVTDTQYF.

This clone was found a few times. The chain combines TRBV28 with TRBJ2-1, with a weak D call TRBD1 (6 bases). There are 12 residues in the CDR3. Deletions cut 6 bases from V and 6 bases from J, with 9 bases between. Germline values: CDR1 MDHEN, CDR2 SYDVKM. The CDR3: CASSKQGNEQFF. The CDR3 DNA follows: TGTGCCAGCAGCAAACAGGGCAATGAGCAGTTCTTC. The whole variable domain, filled in from reference TRBV28 and TRBJ2-1, reads DVKVTQSSRYLVKRTGEKVFLECVQDMDHENMFWYRQDPGLGLRLIYFSYDVKMKEKGDIPEGYSVSREKKERFSLILESASTNQTSMYLCASSKQGNEQFFGPGTRLTVL.

This clone is deemed medium-sized (0.01 to 0.1%). This chain joins TRBV7-2 and TRBJ1-1; D is undetermined. In germline, CDR1 is SGHTA, CDR2 FQGNSA. V was shortened by 6 bases and J by 5 bases, with 13 bases between the two germline ends. The CDR3 contains 13 residues. CDR3 sequence (DNA): TGTGCCAGCAGACTGGGAGGGAGAACTGAAGCTTTCTTT. It is translated as CASRLGGRTEAFF.

The table lists this clone with a few counts. This chain uses TRBV4-1 with TRBJ2-7, with D possibly being TRBD1 (6 bases). V shed 0 bases and J shed 3 bases, with 12 bases lying between them. The length of the CDR3 is 15 residues. Germline V gene lookup returns CDR1 MGHRA and CDR2 YSYEKL. CDR3 in DNA: TGCGCCAGCAGCCAAGAGGACAGAAATAACTACGAGCAGTACTTC. Translation: CASSQEDRNNYEQYF.

This clone was found a few times. This chain joins TRBV7-6 and TRBJ2-1, with 11 positions matching TRBD1. The V gene end was trimmed by 5 bases and the J gene end by 7 bases; junction bases not matched to a gene: 7. This CDR3 has 15 residues. The germline gives CDR1 SGHVS, CDR2 FNYEAQ. This CDR3 is CASSRQGTGGNEQFF. The CDR3 bases are TGTGCCAGCAGCCGACAAGGGACAGGGGGAAATGAGCAGTTCTTC.

The chain uses TRBV29-1 and TRBJ2-5, with D tentatively TRBD1 (6 bases). CDR3 size: 13 residues. Per germline, CDR1 SQVTM and CDR2 ANQGSEA. Between the trimmed V and J ends, which lost 4 bases and 2 bases, there was a span of 11 bases. The CDR3 loop reads CSVAVTGQETQYF. Here the CDR3 DNA reads TGCAGCGTTGCGGTCACAGGGCAAGAGACCCAGTACTTC. The full variable domain, with the rest looked up from reference TRBV29-1 and TRBJ2-5, is SAVISQKPSRDICQRGTSLTIQCQVDSQVTMMFWYRQQPGQSLTLIATANQGSEATYESGFVIDKFPISRPNLTFSTLTVSNMSPEDSSIYLCSVAVTGQETQYFGPGTRLLVL.

V is TRBV29-1 and J is TRBJ1-1; no reliable D call. The germline V and J ends were trimmed by 5 bases and 6 bases, with 22 bases remaining between them. The CDR3 has 15 residues. Germline loops: CDR1 SQVTM, CDR2 ANQGSEA. CDR3 coding DNA: TGCAGCGTTCTAGGCAAATCTTTCGGGGTTCCTGAAGCTTTCTTT. It is translated as CSVLGKSFGVPEAFF.

This clone has just a few counts. V and J are TRBV11-3 and TRBJ1-5; TRBD1 matches at 8 bases. This CDR3 has 15 residues. Germline V gene lookup returns CDR1 SGHNT and CDR2 YENEEA. The ends lost 5 bases at V and 1 base at J; junction bases unmatched: 4. In DNA form, the CDR3 reads TGTGCCAGCAGCACCAGGACAGGGAGCAATCAGCCCCAGCATTTT. This translates into CASSTRTGSNQPQHF.

This clone was counted a single time. This rearrangement joins TRBV29-1 to TRBJ1-2, with unresolved D. The CDR3 loop spans 12 amino acids. The V end lost 6 bases, the J end lost 6 bases, and 14 bases lay between the germline ends. The V gene's germline CDR1 is SQVTM and CDR2 ANQGSEA. CDR3 in DNA: TGCAGCGTCGCGAATTCCGTAGATGGCTACACCTTC. This translates into CSVANSVDGYTF. The variable domain in full, completed from reference TRBV29-1 and TRBJ1-2, reads SAVISQKPSRDICQRGTSLTIQCQVDSQVTMMFWYRQQPGQSLTLIATANQGSEATYESGFVIDKFPISRPNLTFSTLTVSNMSPEDSSIYLCSVANSVDGYTFGSGTRLTVV.

Only a few counts were recorded for this clone. This chain connects TRBV6-8 to TRBJ2-7; 9 bases agree with TRBD1. The V gene's germline CDR1 is MNHGY and CDR2 SAAAGT. With 2 bases clipped from V and 3 bases from J, the junction kept 5 bases outside the gene matches. The CDR3 is 15 residues long. The CDR3 loop is CASSYQNRGLYEQYF. The CDR3 DNA reads as TGTGCCAGCAGTTACCAAAACAGGGGGCTCTACGAGCAGTACTTC.

This rearrangement joins TRBV25-1 to TRBJ1-1, with a tentative D call TRBD1 (5 bases). The V gene's germline CDR1 is MGHDK and CDR2 SYGVNS. The CDR3 has 12 amino acids. V was trimmed by 5 bases and J by 11 bases, leaving 15 bases between them. CDR3 residues: CASSWGVQLAFF. CDR3 nucleotide sequence: TGTGCCAGCAGTTGGGGCGTACAATTGGCTTTCTTT.

In its sample, this clone was seen a few times. This chain joins TRBV6-1 and TRBJ2-3, with 11 bases lining up with TRBD1. The CDR3 has 17 residues. Trimming cost V 1 base and J 2 bases; bases outside gene matches: 5. The germline gives CDR1 MNHNS, CDR2 SASEGT. CDR3 region: CASSEGVGQGVTDTQYF. The DNA of the CDR3 is TGTGCCAGCAGTGAAGGAGTGGGACAGGGGGTCACAGATACGCAGTATTTT.

This clone came up a few times. This chain joins TRBV11-3 and TRBJ2-7; 9 nucleotides agree with TRBD1. V lost 4 bases to trimming and J lost 6 bases; unmatched junction nucleotides: 7. Germline assignment: CDR1 SGHNT and CDR2 YENEEA. This CDR3 region has 14 residues. The CDR3 here is CASSYGTGLVEQYF. In DNA form, the CDR3 reads TGTGCCAGCAGCTACGGGACAGGGCTCGTCGAGCAGTACTTC.

This chain joins TRBV28 and TRBJ2-7; D unresolved. Germline CDR1 is MDHEN and CDR2 is SYDVKM. V was pared by 7 bases and J by 6 bases, with 19 bases between. There are 14 residues in the CDR3. Written as DNA, the CDR3 is TGTGCCAGCACTCCAGTTAGACGGGCGGTCGAGCAGTACTTC. Residues: CASTPVRRAVEQYF.

In its sample, this clone ranks as hyperexpanded. The chain recombines TRBV18 with TRBJ2-7; D unclear. CDR1 and CDR2 from the germline V gene are KGHSH and LQKENI. V was trimmed by 5 bases and J by 4 bases, leaving 15 bases between them. The CDR3 has 14 amino acids. CDR3 protein: CASSTDRRPYEQYF. The CDR3 nucleotides read TGTGCCAGCTCAACGGACCGACGGCCGTACGAGCAGTACTTC.

The V call is TRBV6-8, the J call TRBJ2-3; 12 nucleotides match TRBD2. Germline assignment: CDR1 MNHGY and CDR2 SAAAGT. This CDR3 has 15 amino acids. The V and J ends lost 5 bases and 1 base, in that order; junction bases with no gene match: 1. For the CDR3, the DNA is TGTGCCAGCAGTCGGACTAGCGGGGGCACAGATACGCAGTATTTT. As protein: CASSRTSGGTDTQYF.